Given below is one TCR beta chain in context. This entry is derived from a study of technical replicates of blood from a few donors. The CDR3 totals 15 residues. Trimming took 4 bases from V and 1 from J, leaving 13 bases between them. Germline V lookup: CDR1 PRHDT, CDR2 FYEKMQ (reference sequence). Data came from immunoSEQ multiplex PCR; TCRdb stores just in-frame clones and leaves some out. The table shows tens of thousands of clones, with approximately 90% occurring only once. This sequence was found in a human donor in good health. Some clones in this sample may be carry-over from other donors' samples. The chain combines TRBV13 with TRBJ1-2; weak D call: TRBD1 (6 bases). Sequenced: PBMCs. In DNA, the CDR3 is TGTGCCAGCAGCTCCGGCTCAGGGGTTAACTATGGCTACACCTTC. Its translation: CASSSGSGVNYGYTF. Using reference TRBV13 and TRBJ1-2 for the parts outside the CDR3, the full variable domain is AAGVIQSPRHLIKEKRETATLKCYPIPRHDTVYWYQQGPGQDPQFLISFYEKMQSDKGSIPDRFSAQQFSDYHSELNMSSLELGDSALYFCASSSGSGVNYGYTFGSGTRLTVV.